This T cell receptor (beta chain) is drawn from a study of T cells after yellow fever vaccination. Overall study results and limits: Once the booster was given, most primary-vaccination clones reappeared, at just over 95% for CD4 and roughly 91% for CD8.

This clonotype was seen many times. The antigen remains unidentified. UMIs were added to TCR cDNA along with a universal primer site when it was made by 5'RACE template switching. TCRdb reprocessed the 5' RACE reads with MiXCR, giving one entry per CDR3 protein. The profile shows 250,000 to 300,000 distinct CDR3 sequences, around 5.3% of them singletons. This sample comprised CD4+ T cells sorted from PBMCs, obtained on the day of the yellow fever booster vaccination. This TCR was recovered from a man younger than 35 who received the YFV17D yellow fever vaccine.

This chain's CDR3 is CSARAGTLVGELFF. CDR3 in DNA: TGCAGTGCTAGAGCCGGGACCCTAGTTGGGGAGCTGTTTTTT. V gene TRBV20-1 combines with J gene TRBJ2-2; D possibly uses TRBD1 or TRBD2 (5 bases each). The germline CDR1 and CDR2 sequences are DFQATT and SNEGSKA (reference sequence). V lost 1 base and J 8 bases, leaving 14 bases between the germline ends. The CDR3 runs 14 residues.